The sequence of this TCR beta chain was determined in a study of blood T cell repertoires in COVID-19. Whole-study context: Sample material is recorded as cDNA or gDNA derived from T cells, B-cell-depleted T cells, or PBMCs.

TCRdb keeps only in-frame clones here, not all; method: immunoSEQ multiplex PCR. The sample has about 200,000 clones; 75% to 90% are singletons. The CDR3 spans 15 residues. V dropped 3 bases and J dropped 5 bases, with 15 bases sitting between them. Per germline, CDR1 KGHDR and CDR2 SFDVKD. This clone was observed a handful of times. The specimen sequenced was peripheral blood. The chain carries TRBV24-1 and TRBJ2-5; D might be TRBD2 (6 bases). The sequence derives from a man in his forties with acute or convalescent COVID-19. The CDR3 region is CATSDPKTSLETQYF. The CDR3 nucleotides read TGTGCCACCAGTGATCCCAAAACTAGCTTGGAGACCCAGTACTTC.